A single sample is the source of the 18 T cell receptor beta chains below, sequenced in a study of T-cell reconstitution after alpha-beta-depleted transplantation in children (dated by TCRdb to about 2016). The sample's treatment or condition label is to be understood as: allogeneic hematopoietic cell transplantation with graft depleted of TCRalphabeta T cells and CD19 B cells. To prepare the library, PCR was applied. The sample was run on an Illumina HiSeq 2500. To normalize quantification of the TCRbeta repertoire, the TCR libraries were built with molecular barcoding that relied on unique molecular identifiers. Using fastp trimming at Q25 and MiXCR clonotype assembly, TCRdb reanalyzed the public sequencing data and kept in-frame beta chains. Here each entry gathers all rows of one CDR3 protein and keeps the most common genes and DNA. The table for this sample lists about 900,000 distinct CDR3 sequences; 25% to 35% of them were counted only once. Jointly, the top ten make up roughly 31% of the sample.

The material was PBMCs, mostly from graft donor cells, obtained 360 days after TCRalphabeta/CD19-depleted stem cell transplant. The receptors stem from a boy under two years old who had a stem cell transplant for SCID, so the T cells may come from the graft donor.

In this sample, this clonotype turned up many times. The CDR3, as DNA: TGCGCCAGCAGCCAAAGCGGGGGCCATTACAATGAGCAGTTCTTC. Translated, it gives CASSQSGGHYNEQFF. The V and J genes are TRBV4-1 and TRBJ2-1; 8 bases map to TRBD2. V lost 2 bases and J lost 4; bases outside the gene matches: 4. CDR3 size: 15 residues. Germline CDR1 and CDR2: MGHRA and YSYEKL.

This clonotype was seen only a few times. The V gene is TRBV6-5, the J gene TRBJ2-1; D possibly corresponds to TRBD2 (5 bases). The CDR3 spans 15 residues. Germline loops: CDR1 MNHEY, CDR2 SVGAGI. The germline V and J ends were trimmed by 2 bases and 0 bases, with 8 bases remaining between them. The CDR3 loop reads CASSYGENSYNEQFF. The CDR3 coding sequence is TGTGCCAGCAGTTACGGGGAGAACTCCTACAATGAGCAGTTCTTC.

Written as DNA, the CDR3 is TGTGCCAGCAGCTTAGTACTAGCGGGGAAAGAGACCCAGTACTTC. Its protein product is CASSLVLAGKETQYF. The chain combines TRBV7-8 with TRBJ2-5, with 10 bases matching TRBD2. V was pared by 1 base and J by 3 bases, with 2 bases of the junction left unmatched. Germline V CDR1 and CDR2: SGHVS, FQNEAQ. The CDR3 is 15 residues long.

V gene TRBV20-1 combines with J gene TRBJ2-5; D might be TRBD2 (6 bases). The CDR3 length is 15 residues. Germline V gene sequence: CDR1 DFQATT, CDR2 SNEGSKA (reference sequence). The V gene lost 6 bases and the J gene lost 5 bases, with 22 bases spanning the gap. CDR3 DNA sequence: TGCAGTGCGCGATGGGTGCTTGATGCGGGGGAGACCCAGTACTTC. Translated: CSARWVLDAGETQYF.

The CDR3 sequence is CASSEGLAGDQQFF. The CDR3 bases are TGTGCCAGCAGTGAGGGACTAGCGGGAGATCAGCAGTTCTTC. The chain couples TRBV27 to TRBJ2-1; 14 nucleotides line up with TRBD2. The V segment lost 5 bases and the J segment 11 bases; nucleotides outside the gene matches: 5. The CDR3 covers 14 residues. The germline V gene encodes CDR1 MNHEY and CDR2 SMNVEV (reference sequence).

The chain joins TRBV3-1 to TRBJ2-2; tentative D call: TRBD2 (7 bases). The length of the CDR3 is 17 residues. The V end lost 4 bases, the J end lost 5 bases, and 20 bases lay between the germline ends. Looked up from germline, CDR1 is LGHDT and CDR2 is YNNKEL (reference sequence). The CDR3 nucleotides read TGTGCCAGCAGCCGAGCCCTAGGGGGGGCCGGAACCGGGGAGCTGTTTTTT. Its translation is CASSRALGGAGTGELFF.

The chain has TRBV20-1 and TRBJ2-1; D not certain. From germline, CDR1 is DFQATT and CDR2 SNEGSKA (reference sequence). The V gene lost 5 bases and the J gene lost 4 bases, with 9 bases spanning the gap. The CDR3 is 12 residues long. The CDR3 sequence: CSALDGYNEQFF. CDR3 sequence (DNA): TGCAGTGCTCTGGACGGATACAATGAGCAGTTCTTC.

This sequence joins TRBV4-2 and TRBJ2-1; TRBD2 matches at 7 bases. The germline V gene has CDR1 LGHNA and CDR2 YNFKEQ. Losses at the gene ends were 0 bases for V and 4 bases for J; bases not matched to a gene: 6. The CDR3 is 16 residues long. As DNA, the CDR3 is TGTGCCAGCAGCCAAGAGTGGCTAGCGGCGTACAATGAGCAGTTCTTC. Residues: CASSQEWLAAYNEQFF.

The chain couples TRBV20-1 to TRBJ2-5; maybe TRBD2 (6 bases). This CDR3 is 19 amino acids long. Trimming removed 2 bases at V and 2 bases at J, with 27 bases between. CDR1 is DFQATT and CDR2 is SNEGSKA in the germline V gene (reference sequence). The CDR3 is CSARPPPGTPSAVQETQYF. Written as DNA, the CDR3 is TGCAGTGCTAGACCTCCCCCTGGGACTCCCTCGGCGGTTCAAGAGACCCAGTACTTC.

The V call is TRBV28, the J call TRBJ2-5; D remains unclear. Trimming pared 5 bases from V and 7 bases from J, leaving 11 bases between. The CDR3 runs to 12 residues. Germline V gene lookup returns CDR1 MDHEN and CDR2 SYDVKM. In DNA, the CDR3 is TGTGCCAGCAGTCAATTCCCAGGGACCCAGTACTTC. Its protein is CASSQFPGTQYF.

This clonotype occurred a few times. This chain joins TRBV5-1 and TRBJ1-6; D remains unclear. There are 22 residues in the CDR3. Between the trimmed V and J ends, which lost 1 base and 0 bases, there was a span of 26 bases. The germline V gene has CDR1 SGHRS and CDR2 YFSETQ. The CDR3 DNA reads TGCGCCAGCAGCTTGAGGCCCCGCGGGGAACGAAGTGGGAGCTCCTATAATTCACCCCTCCACTTT. It yields the protein CASSLRPRGERSGSSYNSPLHF.

The chain carries TRBV4-2 and TRBJ2-3; the D is unclear. V was shortened by 5 bases and J by 1 base, with 22 bases between the two germline ends. In germline, CDR1 is LGHNA, CDR2 YNFKEQ. The CDR3 is 18 residues long. The CDR3 here is CASSYDPGPGLGTDTQYF. The CDR3 nucleotides are TGTGCCAGCAGCTACGATCCTGGCCCAGGATTAGGCACAGATACGCAGTATTTT.

In its sample, this clonotype was seen a few times. V usage is TRBV4-1 and J usage is TRBJ2-1, with 12 bases fitting TRBD2. Per germline, CDR1 MGHRA and CDR2 YSYEKL. The CDR3 spans 19 residues. With V trimmed by 3 bases and J by 1 base, 10 bases remained unmatched. CDR3 protein: CASSHLLAGGLVSYNEQFF. DNA of the CDR3: TGCGCCAGCAGCCACCTCCTAGCGGGGGGGCTCGTATCCTACAATGAGCAGTTCTTC.

The CDR3 is CASSEWEGTGANVLTF. CDR3 in DNA: TGTGCCAGCAGTGAATGGGAGGGGACCGGGGCCAACGTCCTGACTTTC. This rearrangement joins TRBV25-1 to TRBJ2-6, with 7 bases that match TRBD2. Germline V gives CDR1 MGHDK, CDR2 SYGVNS. This CDR3 region has 16 residues. The ends lost 1 base at V and 4 bases at J; junction bases unmatched: 4.

This clonotype came up many times. This chain links TRBV6-1 with TRBJ2-7; D is perhaps TRBD1 (5 bases). This CDR3 region has 14 residues. Deletions cut 6 bases from V and 1 base from J, with 13 bases between. Per germline, CDR1 MNHNS and CDR2 SASEGT. The CDR3 DNA reads as TGTGCCAGCAGAGGGGAAGTAGGGTCCTACGAGCAGTACTTC. It encodes CASRGEVGSYEQYF.

There are many counts of this clonotype. The chain combines TRBV3-1 with TRBJ2-4; 8 bases are shared with TRBD1. The CDR3 has 16 residues. The V and J ends lost 1 base and 2 bases, in that order; junction bases with no gene match: 4. Germline V gene sequence: CDR1 LGHDT, CDR2 YNNKEL (reference sequence). This chain's CDR3 is CASSQVRTGTKNIQYF. The CDR3 bases are TGTGCCAGCAGCCAAGTTCGGACAGGGACCAAAAACATTCAGTACTTC. The full variable domain, its missing parts supplied by reference TRBV3-1 and TRBJ2-4, is DTAVSQTPKYLVTQMGNDKSIKCEQNLGHDTMYWYKQDSKKFLKIMFSYNNKELIINETVPNRFSPKSPDKAHLNLHINSLELGDSAVYFCASSQVRTGTKNIQYFGAGTRLSVL.

This clonotype was seen a few times. The J gene is TRBJ2-5, the V gene TRBV12-3 or TRBV12-4, with 7 positions matching TRBD2. V lost 6 bases and J lost 4; bases outside the gene matches: 8. The CDR3 sequence is 14 residues long. The chain's CDR3 is CASRTSGRGETQYF. The DNA for the CDR3 is TGTGCCAGCAGGACCTCAGGGAGGGGAGAGACCCAGTACTTC.

The rearrangement links TRBV27 to TRBJ2-7; 8 nucleotides line up with TRBD1. The germline CDR1 and CDR2 sequences are MNHEY and SMNVEV (reference sequence). V was clipped by 5 bases and J by 2 bases; unmatched bases: 11. CDR3 length equals 16 residues. CDR3: CASSTPLGQGAYEQYF. The CDR3 DNA sequence: TGTGCCAGCAGTACGCCCCTCGGACAGGGAGCCTACGAGCAGTACTTC.